This T cell receptor beta chain was recorded in a study of cytomegalovirus exposure and HLA in healthy donors. Trimming left V 6 bases short and J 3 bases short, with 8 bases between. This CDR3 comprises 11 residues. Germline assignment: CDR1 DFQATT and CDR2 SNEGSKA (reference sequence). The primer mix had 60 Vbeta and 13 Jbeta primers. In the authors' methods: Around 9.9 million shared chains were among the roughly 80 million unique TCR beta chains that a later analysis counted. The table came from immunoSEQ multiplex PCR; TCRdb's copy has only in-frame clones and leaves some out. The D gene and trimming were derived from the DNA, and the V and J assignments and clone size from that table. Its listing shows around 140,000 clones. A remark on this clone: The target antigen is unknown.

General observations from the study: Among donors in an Asian-associated ancestry cluster, a later analysis reportedly found fewer N-insertions than the roughly 670-donor mean. Three CMV-associated chains proved CMV antigen-specific in vitro. Owing to their indistinguishability, certain V segments, notably TRBV6-2 and TRBV6-3, were excluded.

The sequence was collected from a woman between 45 and 60 years old in good health and CMV-seronegative. Sequenced sample: PBMCs. This chain uses TRBV20-1 with TRBJ1-2; no definite D call. For the CDR3, the DNA is TGCAGTGCCACCGGGGACTATGGCTACACCTTC. It translates to CSATGDYGYTF.